The entry that follows covers one TCR beta chain sequence. Its antigen remains unknown. The record originates from a study of cytomegalovirus exposure and HLA in healthy donors. Turning to the study itself: Among around 180 million T cells, an earlier analysis found 117 million unique TCR beta sequences.

Study conclusions and caveats: Reports indicated that the classifier achieved high specificity and sensitivity in diagnosing cytomegalovirus status. Apparent HLA restriction characterized most CMV-associated TCR beta chains in a later analysis.

The PCR had 60 Vbeta and 13 Jbeta primers. Assay: immunoSEQ multiplex PCR; the TCRdb copy retains only in-frame clones and omits some. This repertoire shows about 190,000 clones, 65% to 75% found once; its top ten account for 4.5% to 5.5%. The receptor's source is a man aged 30 to 45 in good health and CMV-seropositive. Sequencing input: PBMCs.

CDR3 nucleotide sequence: TGTGCCAGCAGCCTCATTAGTGGGGCCTCGTCATACTTC. Encoded protein: CASSLISGASSYF. V and J are TRBV14 and TRBJ2-5, with a tentative D call TRBD1 (5 bases). The CDR3 covers 13 residues. The germline V gene encodes CDR1 SGHDN and CDR2 FVKESK. V was cut by 4 bases and J by 14 bases, with 20 bases left in between.